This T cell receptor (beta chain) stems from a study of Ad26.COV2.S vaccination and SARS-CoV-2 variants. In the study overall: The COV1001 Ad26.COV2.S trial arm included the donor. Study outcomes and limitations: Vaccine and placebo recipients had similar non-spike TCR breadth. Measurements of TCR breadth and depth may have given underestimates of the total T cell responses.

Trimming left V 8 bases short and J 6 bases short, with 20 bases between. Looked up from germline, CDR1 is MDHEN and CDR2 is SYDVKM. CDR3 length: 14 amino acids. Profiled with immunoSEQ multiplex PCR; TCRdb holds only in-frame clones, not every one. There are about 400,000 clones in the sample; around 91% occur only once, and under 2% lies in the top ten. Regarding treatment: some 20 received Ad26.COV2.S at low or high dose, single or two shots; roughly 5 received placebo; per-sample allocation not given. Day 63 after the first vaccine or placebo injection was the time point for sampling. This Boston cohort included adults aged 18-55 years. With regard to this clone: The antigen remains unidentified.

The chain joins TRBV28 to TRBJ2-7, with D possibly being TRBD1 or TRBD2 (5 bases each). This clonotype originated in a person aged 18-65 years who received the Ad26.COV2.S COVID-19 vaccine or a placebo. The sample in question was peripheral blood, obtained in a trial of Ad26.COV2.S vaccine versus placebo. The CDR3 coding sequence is TGTGCCAGCCGACCATATGGGGGATGGGGCGAGCAGTACTTC. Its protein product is CASRPYGGWGEQYF.